One and the same sample provided the 22 T cell receptor beta chains below, sequenced in a study of cytomegalovirus exposure and HLA in healthy donors. PCR employed 60 Vbeta and 13 Jbeta primers. Using immunoSEQ multiplex PCR, the repertoire was profiled, and TCRdb retains in-frame clones only, with some absent. The sample includes 100,000 or so clones, around 75% of them seen just once. Input material: PBMCs. Receptors were obtained from a man aged 50 or older in good health and CMV-seronegative.

This clone has just one count. The CDR3 region is CASSKPGQSVNEQYF. In nucleotides, the CDR3 is TGTGCCAGCTCAAAACCGGGACAGAGCGTCAACGAGCAGTACTTC. The rearrangement links TRBV18 to TRBJ2-7; 7 bases agree with TRBD1. The CDR3 is made up of 15 amino acids. Germline V gene sequence: CDR1 KGHSH, CDR2 LQKENI. The trim removed 5 bases at V and 5 bases at J, leaving 12 bases unmatched. Supplemented by reference TRBV18 and TRBJ2-7, the full variable domain reads NAGVMQNPRHLVRRRGQEARLRCSPMKGHSHVYWYRQLPEEGLKFMVYLQKENIIDESGMPKERFSAEFPKEGPSILRIQQVVRGDSAAYFCASSKPGQSVNEQYFGPGTRLTVT.

This clone was observed a single time. J is TRBJ2-5 and V is TRBV11-2, with D perhaps matching TRBD2 (6 bases). The CDR3 totals 14 residues. CDR1 is SGHAT, CDR2 FQNNGV, per germline. Trimming took 5 bases from V and 5 from J, leaving 15 bases between them. CDR3 sequence (DNA): TGTGCCAGCAGCCCCCCGGGGGTTCGCGAGACCCAGTACTTC. Translating gives CASSPPGVRETQYF.

J is TRBJ1-2 and V is TRBV7-9; no clear D gene. Germline-derived CDR1 and CDR2 are SEHNR and FQNEAQ (reference sequence). Deletions cut 5 bases from V and 5 bases from J, with 9 bases between. The CDR3 sequence is 12 residues long. The CDR3 is CASSRDYYGYTF. As DNA, the CDR3 is TGTGCCAGCAGCCGGGATTATTATGGCTACACCTTC.

The chain uses TRBV14 and TRBJ2-7; 9 bases are a match to TRBD2. The germline V gene has CDR1 SGHDN and CDR2 FVKESK. This CDR3 has 15 amino acids. J was trimmed by 3 bases and V by 6 bases; bases with no gene match: 9. CDR3 residues: CASSPGLAGYYEQYF. Written as DNA, the CDR3 is TGTGCCAGCAGTCCGGGTCTAGCGGGATACTACGAGCAGTACTTC.

This sequence joins TRBV30 and TRBJ1-2; no firm D call. CDR3 size: 16 residues. Germline V CDR1 and CDR2: GTSNPN, SVGIG (reference sequence). V lost 1 base and J 4 bases, leaving 19 bases between the germline ends. CDR3 sequence reads: CAWSEVSGSDGYGYTF. The CDR3, as DNA: TGTGCCTGGAGTGAGGTTAGCGGGTCAGACGGCTATGGCTACACCTTC. The full variable domain, in which reference TRBV30 and TRBJ1-2 provide the parts outside the CDR3, is SQTIHQWPATLVQPVGSPLSLECTVEGTSNPNLYWYRQAAGRGLQLLFYSVGIGQISSEVPQNLSASRPQDRQFILSSKKLLLSDSGFYLCAWSEVSGSDGYGYTFGSGTRLTVV.

The rearrangement links TRBV18 to TRBJ2-7; 7 bases are a match to TRBD1. Germline V gene sequence: CDR1 KGHSH, CDR2 LQKENI. This CDR3 region has 14 residues. The V segment lost 5 bases and the J segment 0 bases; nucleotides outside the gene matches: 4. CDR3 in DNA: TGTGCCAGCTCAACGACAGGGAACTCCTACGAGCAGTACTTC. The encoded protein is CASSTTGNSYEQYF.

This chain joins TRBV5-1 and TRBJ1-6, with TRBD1 matching 7 bases. The length of the CDR3 is 15 residues. The germline gives CDR1 SGHRS, CDR2 YFSETQ. Losses at the gene ends were 0 bases for V and 7 bases for J; bases not matched to a gene: 4. The CDR3, as DNA: TGCGCCAGCAGCTTGGGTGGGACAGAAAATTCACCCCTCCACTTT. Residues: CASSLGGTENSPLHF.

A single count supports this clone. The chain carries TRBV15 and TRBJ1-6, with D unclear. The V gene's germline CDR1 is LNHNV and CDR2 YYDKDF (reference sequence). This CDR3 is 17 amino acids long. V lost 0 bases to trimming and J lost 4 bases, with 13 bases between them. The CDR3 reads CATSRDLAGAYNSPLHF. In DNA form, the CDR3 reads TGTGCCACCAGCAGAGATTTGGCGGGTGCTTATAATTCACCCCTCCACTTT.

This chain uses TRBV7-3 with TRBJ2-2; D is uncertain. Trimming removed 4 bases from V and 2 bases from J, with 5 bases in between. Germline V gene sequence: CDR1 SGHTA, CDR2 FQGTGA. This CDR3 region has 13 residues. Here the CDR3 DNA reads TGTGCCAGCAGCTATAGCAACACCGGGGAGCTGTTTTTT. This encodes CASSYSNTGELFF.

This clone was counted once. CDR3 DNA sequence: TGCGCCAGCAGCCAAGAAGGCCCCGGGGGAGCAGAATACGAGCAGTACTTC. Its translation: CASSQEGPGGAEYEQYF. The chain combines TRBV4-3 with TRBJ2-7; TRBD2 is a possible D gene (6 bases). Germline V gene sequence: CDR1 LGHNA, CDR2 YSLEER. This CDR3 comprises 17 residues. Trimming shortened V by 0 bases and J by 4 bases, and 19 bases separated the two germline ends.

The rearrangement uses TRBV30 and TRBJ2-1; TRBD1 matches 8 bases. Germline CDR1 is GTSNPN and CDR2 is SVGIG (reference sequence). With 3 bases clipped from V and 6 bases from J, the junction kept 10 bases outside the gene matches. This CDR3 region has 15 residues. CDR3: CAWSQDRDVRNEQFF. The CDR3 region has the DNA TGTGCCTGGAGCCAGGACAGGGATGTTCGCAATGAGCAGTTCTTC.

DNA for the CDR3: TGTGCCAGCAGTTCGGCGACAGGGTACCCTTTCGGGGAGCTGTTTTTT. Protein product: CASSSATGYPFGELFF. The chain is built from TRBV28 and TRBJ2-2, with 7 bases identical to TRBD1. J gave up 7 bases and V 4 bases, and 12 bases lay outside the gene matches. Per the germline V gene, CDR1 is MDHEN and CDR2 is SYDVKM. The CDR3 consists of 16 residues.

CDR3 nucleotides: TGTGCCAGCAGTGAAGGGGGGGGCTATGGAAACACCATATATTTT. Encoded protein: CASSEGGGYGNTIYF. The rearrangement links TRBV6-1 to TRBJ1-3, with D maybe TRBD1 (6 bases). Germline CDR1 MNHNS, CDR2 SASEGT. This CDR3 contains 15 residues. Trimming stripped 1 base from V and 3 bases from J, with 10 bases between.

This chain connects TRBV5-8 to TRBJ1-1; the match to TRBD1 covers 8 bases. Germline V gives CDR1 SGHTS, CDR2 YDEGEE. V dropped 2 bases and J dropped 6; count of bases not matched to a gene: 3. The CDR3 runs to 13 residues. This CDR3 is CASSFTGGAEAFF. DNA for the CDR3: TGTGCCAGCAGCTTTACAGGGGGAGCTGAAGCTTTCTTT.

This chain uses TRBV28 with TRBJ2-7; 11 nucleotides match TRBD2. This CDR3 is built from 17 residues. J lost 0 bases, V lost 3 bases, and 7 bases had no gene match. Per the germline V gene, CDR1 is MDHEN and CDR2 is SYDVKM. The CDR3 spells CASSLRPSGRHSYEQYF. CDR3 nucleotides: TGTGCCAGCAGTTTGAGGCCTAGCGGGAGGCACTCCTACGAGCAGTACTTC. The variable domain in full, completed from reference TRBV28 and TRBJ2-7, reads DVKVTQSSRYLVKRTGEKVFLECVQDMDHENMFWYRQDPGLGLRLIYFSYDVKMKEKGDIPEGYSVSREKKERFSLILESASTNQTSMYLCASSLRPSGRHSYEQYFGPGTRLTVT.

This rearrangement joins TRBV2 to TRBJ2-7, with 11 bases that match TRBD1. After removal of 4 bases from V and 4 bases from J, the junction contained 9 bases not matched to a gene. The V gene's germline CDR1 is SNHLY and CDR2 FYNNEI. The CDR3 sequence is 16 residues long. CDR3 loop: CASSARGQGGRYEQYF. Here the CDR3 DNA reads TGTGCCAGCAGTGCGAGGGGACAGGGGGGGCGTTACGAGCAGTACTTC.

This clone was observed once. The chain links TRBV30 to TRBJ1-2, with no clear D. V was clipped by 3 bases and J by 8 bases, with 13 bases between them. The CDR3 loop spans 12 amino acids. Germline V gene lookup returns CDR1 GTSNPN and CDR2 SVGIG (reference sequence). CDR3 coding DNA: TGTGCCTGGAGACCAACGGGAGGCGGCTACACCTTC. Protein product: CAWRPTGGGYTF.

The J gene is TRBJ2-3, the V gene TRBV6-6; TRBD2 agrees at 10 bases. The CDR3 has 15 amino acids. Germline V gives CDR1 MNHNY, CDR2 SVGAGI (reference sequence). With V trimmed by 6 bases and J by 4 bases, 7 bases remained unmatched. CDR3 sequence reads: CASSKSGRAADTQYF. CDR3 nucleotide sequence: TGTGCCAGCAGCAAAAGCGGGAGGGCTGCAGATACGCAGTATTTT.

The chain employs TRBV5-1 and TRBJ1-2, with 8 nucleotides matching TRBD1. CDR1 and CDR2 from the germline V gene are SGHRS and YFSETQ. The CDR3 runs to 16 residues. The V and J ends lost 4 bases and 1 base, in that order; junction bases with no gene match: 9. CDR3 DNA: TGCGCCAGCAGCATGCGGACAGGGAAAAATAACTATGGCTACACCTTC. Its translation is CASSMRTGKNNYGYTF.

This chain joins TRBV30 and TRBJ1-3; D not certain. Trimming took off 2 bases at V and 7 bases at J, with 12 bases between the two ends. Germline assignment: CDR1 GTSNPN and CDR2 SVGIG (reference sequence). The CDR3 has 13 amino acids. The CDR3 DNA reads as TGTGCCTGGAGTCCTGACGTCGGGAACACCATATATTTT. Translation gives CAWSPDVGNTIYF.

This clone was recorded only once. The chain recombines TRBV7-2 with TRBJ1-4; 12 bases agree with TRBD1. V shed 4 bases, J shed 7 bases, and the junction held 10 bases outside the gene matches. The CDR3 covers 17 residues. Germline loops: CDR1 SGHTA, CDR2 FQGNSA. The CDR3 is CASSSGDRGRTGEKLFF. DNA of the CDR3: TGTGCCAGCAGCTCCGGGGACAGGGGGCGCACGGGTGAAAAACTGTTTTTT. Combining the CDR3 with reference TRBV7-2 and TRBJ1-4 gives the whole variable domain GAGVSQSPSNKVTEKGKDVELRCDPISGHTALYWYRQSLGQGLEFLIYFQGNSAPDKSGLPSDRFSAERTGGSVSTLTIQRTQQEDSAVYLCASSSGDRGRTGEKLFFGSGTQLSVL.

The chain combines TRBV2 with TRBJ2-7; TRBD1 aligns across 9 bases. V dropped 7 bases and J dropped 0; count of bases not matched to a gene: 4. The CDR3 contains 14 residues. Germline V gives CDR1 SNHLY, CDR2 FYNNEI. CDR3 residues: CASKGDRDSYEQYF. As DNA, the CDR3 is TGTGCCAGCAAGGGGGACAGGGACTCCTACGAGCAGTACTTC.